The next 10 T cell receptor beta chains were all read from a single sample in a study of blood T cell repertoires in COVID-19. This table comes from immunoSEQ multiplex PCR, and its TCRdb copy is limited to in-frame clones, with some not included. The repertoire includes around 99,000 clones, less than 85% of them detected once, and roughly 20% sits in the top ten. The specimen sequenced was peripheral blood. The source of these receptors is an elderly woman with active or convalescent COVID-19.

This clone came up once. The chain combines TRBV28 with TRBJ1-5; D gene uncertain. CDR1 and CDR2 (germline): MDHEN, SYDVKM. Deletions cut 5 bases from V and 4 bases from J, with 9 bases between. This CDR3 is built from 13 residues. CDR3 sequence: CASSLPRNQPQHF. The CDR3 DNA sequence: TGTGCCAGCAGTCTACCCCGTAATCAGCCCCAGCATTTT. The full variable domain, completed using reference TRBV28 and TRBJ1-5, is DVKVTQSSRYLVKRTGEKVFLECVQDMDHENMFWYRQDPGLGLRLIYFSYDVKMKEKGDIPEGYSVSREKKERFSLILESASTNQTSMYLCASSLPRNQPQHFGDGTRLSIL.

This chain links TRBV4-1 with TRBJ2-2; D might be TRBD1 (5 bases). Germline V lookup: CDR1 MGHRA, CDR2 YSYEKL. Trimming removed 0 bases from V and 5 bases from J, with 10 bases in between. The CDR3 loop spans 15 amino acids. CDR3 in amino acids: CASSQEPRVTGELFF. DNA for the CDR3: TGCGCCAGCAGCCAAGAGCCCAGGGTAACCGGGGAGCTGTTTTTT.

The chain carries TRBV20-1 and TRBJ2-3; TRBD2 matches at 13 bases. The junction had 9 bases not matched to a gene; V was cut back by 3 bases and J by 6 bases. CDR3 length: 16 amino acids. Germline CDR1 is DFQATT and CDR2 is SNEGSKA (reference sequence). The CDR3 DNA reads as TGCAGTGCTAGTCCCGGGACTAGCGGGATTGAGGATACGCAGTATTTT. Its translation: CSASPGTSGIEDTQYF.

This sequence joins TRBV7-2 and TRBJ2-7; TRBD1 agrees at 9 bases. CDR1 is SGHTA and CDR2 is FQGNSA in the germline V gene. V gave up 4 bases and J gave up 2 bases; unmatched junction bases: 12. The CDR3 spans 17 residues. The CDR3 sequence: CASSSPRDRALPYEQYF. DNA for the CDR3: TGTGCCAGCAGCTCACCCCGGGACAGGGCCCTTCCCTACGAGCAGTACTTC.

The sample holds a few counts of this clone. This CDR3 reads CAWRGQGGGEQYF. DNA of the CDR3: TGTGCCTGGCGCGGACAGGGAGGCGGCGAGCAGTACTTC. The chain links TRBV30 to TRBJ2-7; 8 nucleotides line up with TRBD1. V was pared by 5 bases and J by 6 bases, with 9 bases of the junction left unmatched. This CDR3 comprises 13 residues. Per germline, CDR1 GTSNPN and CDR2 SVGIG (reference sequence). Complete variable domain (other parts from reference TRBV30 and TRBJ2-7): SQTIHQWPATLVQPVGSPLSLECTVEGTSNPNLYWYRQAAGRGLQLLFYSVGIGQISSEVPQNLSASRPQDRQFILSSKKLLLSDSGFYLCAWRGQGGGEQYFGPGTRLTVT.

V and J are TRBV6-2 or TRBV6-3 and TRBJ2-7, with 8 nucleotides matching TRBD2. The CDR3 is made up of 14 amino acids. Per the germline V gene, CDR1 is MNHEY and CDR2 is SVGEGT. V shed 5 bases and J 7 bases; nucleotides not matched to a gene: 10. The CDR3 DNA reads TGTGCCAGCAGTATATCGGGTAGCGGGAAGGAGCAGTACTTC. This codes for CASSISGSGKEQYF.

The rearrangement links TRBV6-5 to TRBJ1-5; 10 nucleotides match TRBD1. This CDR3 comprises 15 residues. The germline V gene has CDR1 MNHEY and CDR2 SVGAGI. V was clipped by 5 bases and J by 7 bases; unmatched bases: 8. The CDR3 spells CASSPTGGEDQPQHF. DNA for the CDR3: TGTGCCAGCAGTCCGACAGGGGGCGAGGACCAGCCCCAGCATTTT.

The CDR3 loop reads CASSLGDRAQETQYF. The CDR3 DNA reads TGTGCCAGCAGCTTAGGGGACAGGGCCCAAGAGACCCAGTACTTC. The V and J genes are TRBV5-4 and TRBJ2-5; the match to TRBD1 covers 9 bases. Germline CDR1 SGHNT, CDR2 YYREEE (reference sequence). The length of the CDR3 is 15 residues. Germline trimming cut 2 bases from V and 1 base from J; bases unmatched to any gene: 3.

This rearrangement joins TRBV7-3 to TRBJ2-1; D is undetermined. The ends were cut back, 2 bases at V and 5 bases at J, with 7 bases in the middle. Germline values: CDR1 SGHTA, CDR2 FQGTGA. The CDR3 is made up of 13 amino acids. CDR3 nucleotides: TGTGCCAGCAGCTTAGGCCGAAACAATGAGCAGTTCTTC. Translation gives CASSLGRNNEQFF.

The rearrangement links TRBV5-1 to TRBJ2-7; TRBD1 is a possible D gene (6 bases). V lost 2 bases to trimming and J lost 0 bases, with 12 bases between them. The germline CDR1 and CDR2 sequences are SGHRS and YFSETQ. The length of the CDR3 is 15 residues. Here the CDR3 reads CASSLPTGYSYEQYF. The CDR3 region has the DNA TGCGCCAGCAGCTTACCGACAGGTTACTCCTACGAGCAGTACTTC.